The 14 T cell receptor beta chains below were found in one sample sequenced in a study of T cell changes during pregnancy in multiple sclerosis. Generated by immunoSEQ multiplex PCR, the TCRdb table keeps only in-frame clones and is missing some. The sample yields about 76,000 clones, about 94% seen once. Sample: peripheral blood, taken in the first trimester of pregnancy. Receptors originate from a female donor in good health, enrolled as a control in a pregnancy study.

CDR3 loop: CASRSGTGRNTGELFF. The DNA of the CDR3 is TGTGCCAGCAGGTCGGGGACAGGTCGAAATACCGGGGAGCTGTTTTTT. V and J are TRBV5-4 and TRBJ2-2, with 8 nucleotides matching TRBD1. V was clipped by 5 bases and J by 5 bases; unmatched bases: 11. Germline V gene data show CDR1 as SGHNT and CDR2 as YYREEE (reference sequence). The CDR3 loop spans 16 amino acids.

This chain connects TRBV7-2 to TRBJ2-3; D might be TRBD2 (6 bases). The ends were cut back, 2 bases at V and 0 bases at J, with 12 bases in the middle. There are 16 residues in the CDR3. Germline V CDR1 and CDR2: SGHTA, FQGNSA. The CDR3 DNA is TGTGCCAGCAGCTTACAACCGCGGGGTAGCACAGATACGCAGTATTTT. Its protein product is CASSLQPRGSTDTQYF.

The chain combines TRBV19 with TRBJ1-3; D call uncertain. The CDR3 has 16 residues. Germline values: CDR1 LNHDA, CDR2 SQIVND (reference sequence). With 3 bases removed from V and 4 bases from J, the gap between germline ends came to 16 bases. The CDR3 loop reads CASSIVPRFKGNTIYF. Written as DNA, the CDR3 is TGTGCCAGTAGTATCGTCCCGCGTTTCAAGGGAAACACCATATATTTT. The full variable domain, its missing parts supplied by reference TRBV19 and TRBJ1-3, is DGGITQSPKYLFRKEGQNVTLSCEQNLNHDAMYWYRQDPGQGLRLIYYSQIVNDFQKGDIAEGYSVSREKKESFPLTVTSAQKNPTAFYLCASSIVPRFKGNTIYFGEGSWLTVV.

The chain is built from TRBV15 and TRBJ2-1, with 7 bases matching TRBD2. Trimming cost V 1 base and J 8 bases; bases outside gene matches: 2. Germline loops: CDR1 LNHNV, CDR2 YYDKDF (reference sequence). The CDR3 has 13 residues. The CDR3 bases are TGTGCCACCAGCAGAGTAACTAGCGATGAGCAGTTCTTC. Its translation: CATSRVTSDEQFF.

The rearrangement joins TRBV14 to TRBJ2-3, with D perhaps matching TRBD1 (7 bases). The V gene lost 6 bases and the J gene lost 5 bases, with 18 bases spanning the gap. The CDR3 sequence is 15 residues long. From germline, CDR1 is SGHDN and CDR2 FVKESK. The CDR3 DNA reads TGTGCCAGCAGACCTGGAGGGGGCCCTGTAGATACGCAGTATTTT. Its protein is CASRPGGGPVDTQYF.

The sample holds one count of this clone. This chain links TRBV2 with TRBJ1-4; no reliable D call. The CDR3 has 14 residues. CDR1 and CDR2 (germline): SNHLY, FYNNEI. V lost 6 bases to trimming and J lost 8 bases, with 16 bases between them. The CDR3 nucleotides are TGTGCCAGCAGCGCGGATTCTGAGTGGGAAAAACTGTTTTTT. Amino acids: CASSADSEWEKLFF.

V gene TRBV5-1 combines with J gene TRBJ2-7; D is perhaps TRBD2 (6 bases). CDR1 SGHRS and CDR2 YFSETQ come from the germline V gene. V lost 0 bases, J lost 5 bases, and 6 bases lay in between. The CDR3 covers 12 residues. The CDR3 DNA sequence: TGCGCCAGCAGCTTGGCGGGGGACGAGCAGTACTTC. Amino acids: CASSLAGDEQYF.

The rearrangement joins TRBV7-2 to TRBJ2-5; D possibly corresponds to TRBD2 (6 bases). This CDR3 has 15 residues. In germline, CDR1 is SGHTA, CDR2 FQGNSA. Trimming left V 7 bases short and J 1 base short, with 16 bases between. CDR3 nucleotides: TGTGCCAGCAACCTTAGCGGAGGCCCCCAAGAGACCCAGTACTTC. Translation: CASNLSGGPQETQYF.

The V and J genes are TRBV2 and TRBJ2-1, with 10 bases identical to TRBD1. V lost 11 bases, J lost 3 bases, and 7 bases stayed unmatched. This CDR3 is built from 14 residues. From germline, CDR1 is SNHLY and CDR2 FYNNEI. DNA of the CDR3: TGTGCCTGCGAGGGACAGGGGAACTACAATGAGCAGTTCTTC. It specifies CACEGQGNYNEQFF.

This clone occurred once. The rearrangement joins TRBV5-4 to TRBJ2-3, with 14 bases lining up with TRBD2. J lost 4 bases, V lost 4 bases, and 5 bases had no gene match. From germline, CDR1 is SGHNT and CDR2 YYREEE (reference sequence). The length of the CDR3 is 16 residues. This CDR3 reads CASSAGTSGRADTQYF. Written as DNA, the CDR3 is TGTGCCAGCAGCGCAGGGACTAGCGGGAGAGCAGATACGCAGTATTTT.

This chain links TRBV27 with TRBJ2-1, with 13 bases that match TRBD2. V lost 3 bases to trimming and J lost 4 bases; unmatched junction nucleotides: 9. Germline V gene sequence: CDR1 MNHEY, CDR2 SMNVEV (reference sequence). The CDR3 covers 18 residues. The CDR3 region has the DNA TGTGCCAGCAGTTTCGCCTCCACTAGCGGGAGGGAGTACAATGAGCAGTTCTTC. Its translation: CASSFASTSGREYNEQFF.

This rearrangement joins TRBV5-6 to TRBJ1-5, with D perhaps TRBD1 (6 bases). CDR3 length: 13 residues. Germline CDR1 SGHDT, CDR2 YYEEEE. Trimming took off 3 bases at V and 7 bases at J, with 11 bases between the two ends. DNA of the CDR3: TGTGCCAGCAGCTCATCAGGGGCCCAGCCCCAGCATTTT. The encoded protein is CASSSSGAQPQHF. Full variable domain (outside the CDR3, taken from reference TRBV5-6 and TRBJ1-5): DAGVTQSPTHLIKTRGQQVTLRCSPKSGHDTVSWYQQALGQGPQFIFQYYEEEERQRGNFPDRFSGHQFPNYSSELNVNALLLGDSALYLCASSSSGAQPQHFGDGTRLSIL.

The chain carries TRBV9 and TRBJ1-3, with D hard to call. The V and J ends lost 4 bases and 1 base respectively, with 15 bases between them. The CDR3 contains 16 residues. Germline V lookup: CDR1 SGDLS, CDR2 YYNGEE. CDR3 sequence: CASSPQMSGSGNTIYF. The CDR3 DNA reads TGTGCCAGCAGCCCCCAGATGTCGGGTTCTGGAAACACCATATATTTT.

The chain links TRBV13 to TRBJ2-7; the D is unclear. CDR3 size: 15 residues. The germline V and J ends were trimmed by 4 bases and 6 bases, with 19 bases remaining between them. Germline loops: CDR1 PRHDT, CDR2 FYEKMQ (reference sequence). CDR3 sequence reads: CASSSGWLPGAEQYF. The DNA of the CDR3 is TGTGCCAGCAGCTCCGGGTGGCTCCCCGGAGCCGAGCAGTACTTC.